The clone carrying this T cell receptor (beta chain) came up a few times. The antigen is unknown. CDR3 length: 15 residues. CDR1 MNHNY and CDR2 SVGAGI come from the germline V gene (reference sequence). With V trimmed by 5 bases and J by 4 bases, 8 bases remained unmatched. The entry originates in a study of CD8+ T cells in alopecia areata. Findings of the study overall: Elevated clonality characterized lesional scalp relative to normal scalp, particularly in alopecia totalis/universalis.

Lesional scalp punch biopsies and peripheral blood came from alopecia areata patients. RNA, once extracted, was reverse transcribed into cDNA for use as the sequencing template. Clones were read by immunoSEQ multiplex PCR, and TCRdb kept only the in-frame ones, dropping some. The table lists some 170,000 clones, about 67% of them singletons. This chain uses TRBV6-6 with TRBJ1-5, with TRBD1 matching 7 bases. The TCR comes from a human donor with alopecia areata. The source was CD8+ T cells sorted from blood, collected at week 0. The DNA of the CDR3 is TGTGCCAGCAGTGGGACCGGGACAGCTAATCAGCCCCAGCATTTT. It is translated as CASSGTGTANQPQHF.